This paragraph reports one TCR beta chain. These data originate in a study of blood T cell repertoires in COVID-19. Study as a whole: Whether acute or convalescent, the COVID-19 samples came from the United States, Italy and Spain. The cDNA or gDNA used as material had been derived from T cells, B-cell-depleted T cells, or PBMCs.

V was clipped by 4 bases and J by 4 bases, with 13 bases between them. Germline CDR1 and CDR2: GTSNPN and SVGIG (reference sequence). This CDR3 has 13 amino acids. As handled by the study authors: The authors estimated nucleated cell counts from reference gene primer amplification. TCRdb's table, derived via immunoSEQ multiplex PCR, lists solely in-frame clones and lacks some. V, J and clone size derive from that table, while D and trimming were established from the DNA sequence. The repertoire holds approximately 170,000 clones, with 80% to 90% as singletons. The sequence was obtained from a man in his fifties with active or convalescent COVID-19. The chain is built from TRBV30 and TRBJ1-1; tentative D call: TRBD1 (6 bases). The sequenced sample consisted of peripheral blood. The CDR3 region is CAWTAQGSTEAFF. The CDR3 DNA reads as TGTGCCTGGACCGCACAGGGATCCACTGAAGCTTTCTTT.